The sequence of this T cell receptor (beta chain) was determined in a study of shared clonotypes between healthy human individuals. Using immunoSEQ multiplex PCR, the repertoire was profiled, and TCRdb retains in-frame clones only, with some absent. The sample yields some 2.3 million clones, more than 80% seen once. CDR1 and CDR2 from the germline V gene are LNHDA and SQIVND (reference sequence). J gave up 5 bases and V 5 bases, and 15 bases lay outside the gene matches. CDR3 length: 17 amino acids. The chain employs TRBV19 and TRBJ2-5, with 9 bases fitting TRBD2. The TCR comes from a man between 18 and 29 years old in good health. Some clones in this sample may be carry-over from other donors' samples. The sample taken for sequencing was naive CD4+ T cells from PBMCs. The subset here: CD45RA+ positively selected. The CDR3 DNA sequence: TGTGCCAGTAGTGTCGGAGTGGCGGGAGGGATGGGGGAGACCCAGTACTTC. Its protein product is CASSVGVAGGMGETQYF.